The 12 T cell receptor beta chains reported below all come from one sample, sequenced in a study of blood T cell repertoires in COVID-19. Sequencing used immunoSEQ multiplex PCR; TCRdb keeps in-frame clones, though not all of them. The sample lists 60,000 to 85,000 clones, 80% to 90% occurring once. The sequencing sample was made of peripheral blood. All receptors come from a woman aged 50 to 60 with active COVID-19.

In nucleotides, the CDR3 is TGCGCCAGCAGCTTGGACAGGGTCTCTGGCTACACCTTC. This codes for CASSLDRVSGYTF. The chain couples TRBV5-1 to TRBJ1-2, with D perhaps TRBD1 (6 bases). Germline V lookup: CDR1 SGHRS, CDR2 YFSETQ. This CDR3 region has 13 residues. Trimming took off 0 bases at V and 7 bases at J, with 10 bases between the two ends.

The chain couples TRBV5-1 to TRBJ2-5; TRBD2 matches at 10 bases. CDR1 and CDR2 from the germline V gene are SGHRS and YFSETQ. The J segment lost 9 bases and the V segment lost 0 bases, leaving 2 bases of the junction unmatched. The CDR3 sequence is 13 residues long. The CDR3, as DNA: TGCGCCAGCAGCTTGGAAGCGGGAGGGCCCCAGTACTTC. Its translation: CASSLEAGGPQYF.

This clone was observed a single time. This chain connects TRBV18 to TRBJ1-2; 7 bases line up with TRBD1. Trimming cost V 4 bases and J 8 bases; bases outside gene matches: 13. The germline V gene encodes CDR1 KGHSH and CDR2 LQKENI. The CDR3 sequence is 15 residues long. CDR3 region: CASSQARQGKGGYTF. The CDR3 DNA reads TGTGCCAGCTCACAAGCTAGACAGGGAAAGGGCGGCTACACCTTC.

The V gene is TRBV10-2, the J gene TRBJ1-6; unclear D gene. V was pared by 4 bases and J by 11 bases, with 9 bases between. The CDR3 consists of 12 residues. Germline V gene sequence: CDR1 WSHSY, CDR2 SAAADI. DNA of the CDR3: TGCGCCAGCAGTGGCCAGGTAGCACCCCTCCACTTT. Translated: CASSGQVAPLHF.

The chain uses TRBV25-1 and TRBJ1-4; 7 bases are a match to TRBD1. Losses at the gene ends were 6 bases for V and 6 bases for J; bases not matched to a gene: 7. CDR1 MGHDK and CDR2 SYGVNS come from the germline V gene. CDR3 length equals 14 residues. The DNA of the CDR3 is TGTGCCAGCAGGGGGAACAGGGGTCATGAAAAACTGTTTTTT. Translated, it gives CASRGNRGHEKLFF.

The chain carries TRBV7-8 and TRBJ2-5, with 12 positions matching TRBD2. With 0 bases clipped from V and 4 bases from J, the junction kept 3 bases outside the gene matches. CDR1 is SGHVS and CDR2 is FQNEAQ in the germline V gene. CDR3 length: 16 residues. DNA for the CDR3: TGTGCCAGCAGCTTAGCGCTAGCGGGAGGGGGAGAGACCCAGTACTTC. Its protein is CASSLALAGGGETQYF. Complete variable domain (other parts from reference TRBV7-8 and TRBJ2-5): GAGVSQSPRYKVAKRGQDVALRCDPISGHVSLFWYQQALGQGPEFLTYFQNEAQLDKSGLPSDRFFAERPEGSVSTLKIQRTQQEDSAVYLCASSLALAGGGETQYFGPGTRLLVL.

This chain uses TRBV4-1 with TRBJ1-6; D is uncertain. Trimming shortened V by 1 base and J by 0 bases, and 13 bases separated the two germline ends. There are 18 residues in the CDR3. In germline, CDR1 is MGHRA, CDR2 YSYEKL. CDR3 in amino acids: CASSQGETLSSYNSPLHF. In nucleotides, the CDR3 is TGCGCCAGCAGCCAAGGCGAAACTTTGAGCTCCTATAATTCACCCCTCCACTTT.

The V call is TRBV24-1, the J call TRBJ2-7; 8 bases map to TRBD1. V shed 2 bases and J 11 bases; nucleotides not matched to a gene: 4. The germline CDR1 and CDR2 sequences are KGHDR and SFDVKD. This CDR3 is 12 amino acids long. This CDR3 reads CATSDSTGGKYF. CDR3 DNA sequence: TGTGCCACCAGTGATTCCACAGGGGGGAAGTACTTC.

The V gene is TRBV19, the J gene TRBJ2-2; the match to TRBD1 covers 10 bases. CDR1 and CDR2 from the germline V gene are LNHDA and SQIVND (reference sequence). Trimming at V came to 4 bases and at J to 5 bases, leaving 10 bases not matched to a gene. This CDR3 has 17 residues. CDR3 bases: TGTGCCAGTAGTAGTACCGGGACAGGGGTAAAGACCGGGGAGCTGTTTTTT. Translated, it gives CASSSTGTGVKTGELFF.

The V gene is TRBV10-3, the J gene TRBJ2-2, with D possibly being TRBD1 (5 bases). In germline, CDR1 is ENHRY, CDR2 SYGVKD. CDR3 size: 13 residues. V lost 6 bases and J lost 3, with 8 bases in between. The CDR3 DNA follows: TGTGCCATCAGGGACATTGACACCGGGGAGCTGTTTTTT. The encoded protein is CAIRDIDTGELFF.

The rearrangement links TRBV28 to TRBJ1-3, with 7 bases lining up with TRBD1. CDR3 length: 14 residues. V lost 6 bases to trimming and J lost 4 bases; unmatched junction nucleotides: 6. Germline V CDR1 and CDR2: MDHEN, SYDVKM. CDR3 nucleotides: TGTGCCAGCAGATTACAGGGGCGAGGAAACACCATATATTTT. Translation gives CASRLQGRGNTIYF.

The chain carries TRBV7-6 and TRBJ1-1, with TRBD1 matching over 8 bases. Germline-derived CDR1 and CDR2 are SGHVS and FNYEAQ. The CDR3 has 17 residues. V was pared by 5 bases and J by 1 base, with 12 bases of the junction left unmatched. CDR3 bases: TGTGCCAGCAGCAACACCCCCAGGGGGCTGGCGAACACTGAAGCTTTCTTT. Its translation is CASSNTPRGLANTEAFF. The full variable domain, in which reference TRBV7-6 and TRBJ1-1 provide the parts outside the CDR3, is GAGVSQSPRYKVTKRGQDVALRCDPISGHVSLYWYRQALGQGPEFLTYFNYEAQQDKSGLPNDRFSAERPEGSISTLTIQRTEQRDSAMYRCASSNTPRGLANTEAFFGQGTRLTVV.